This T cell receptor beta chain was recovered during a study of cytomegalovirus exposure and HLA in healthy donors. Study outcomes and limitations: Based on reports, TCR beta sequences accurately predicted HLA-A and HLA-B alleles for most subjects.

Comments on this clone: Its antigen is not identified.

Both 60 Vbeta primers and 13 Jbeta primers went into the PCR. Original handling: Unique TCR beta chains totaled roughly 81 million in a later count, with 8.5 million to 12 million of them shared. Assay: immunoSEQ multiplex PCR; the TCRdb copy retains only in-frame clones and omits some. Clone size and V and J calls were adopted from that table, with D and trimming inferred from the DNA. Its clone listing holds approximately 150,000 clones. The germline gives CDR1 SGHDN, CDR2 FVKESK. V dropped 3 bases and J dropped 5; count of bases not matched to a gene: 3. The CDR3 covers 14 residues. Input material: PBMCs. This TCR came from a woman aged 40 to 50 in good health and CMV-seronegative. The chain links TRBV14 to TRBJ1-3; 8 bases line up with TRBD1. The CDR3, as DNA: TGTGCCAGCAGCCACGGACAGGGAAGAAACACCATATATTTT. Protein: CASSHGQGRNTIYF.